These 5 T cell receptor beta chains came from one sample sequenced in a study of blood T cell repertoires in COVID-19. The protocol was immunoSEQ multiplex PCR, while the TCRdb copy is restricted to in-frame clones and leaves out a portion. Of about 190,000 clones listed, approximately 91% are singletons. The sample was peripheral blood. These receptors came from a man aged 35 to 55 with acute or convalescent COVID-19.

V is TRBV29-1 and J is TRBJ1-2; 11 nucleotides agree with TRBD1. This CDR3 has 13 amino acids. From germline, CDR1 is SQVTM and CDR2 ANQGSEA. The junction had 3 bases not matched to a gene; V was cut back by 5 bases and J by 4 bases. CDR3 nucleotide sequence: TGCAGCGTTTTGGACAGGGGGCTCTATGGCTACACCTTC. Residues: CSVLDRGLYGYTF.

The chain employs TRBV19 and TRBJ1-4; 9 bases line up with TRBD1. This CDR3 contains 13 residues. The germline gives CDR1 LNHDA, CDR2 SQIVND (reference sequence). With 4 bases clipped from V and 14 bases from J, the junction kept 8 bases outside the gene matches. The CDR3 protein is CASSTPGQGVLFF. In DNA, the CDR3 is TGTGCCAGTAGTACCCCGGGACAGGGCGTCCTGTTTTTT.

The rearrangement uses TRBV18 and TRBJ2-5; TRBD1 agrees at 8 bases. Germline CDR1 KGHSH, CDR2 LQKENI. The J segment lost 5 bases and the V segment lost 5 bases, leaving 10 bases of the junction unmatched. The CDR3 is 15 amino acids. CDR3 in amino acids: CASSSRTGRFETQYF. CDR3 coding DNA: TGTGCCAGCTCATCCCGGACAGGGAGGTTCGAGACCCAGTACTTC.

The genes are TRBV5-5 and TRBJ1-3; D gene ambiguous. This CDR3 comprises 15 residues. V was cut by 1 base and J by 0 bases, with 8 bases left in between. The germline V gene has CDR1 SGHKS and CDR2 YYEKEE (reference sequence). The CDR3 nucleotides are TGTGCCAGCAGCTTGTTGGCAGGCTCTGGAAACACCATATATTTT. Residues: CASSLLAGSGNTIYF.

The chain recombines TRBV2 with TRBJ1-5; D possibly corresponds to TRBD1 (6 bases). Trimming left V 6 bases short and J 4 bases short, with 7 bases between. The length of the CDR3 is 12 residues. Germline V gives CDR1 SNHLY, CDR2 FYNNEI. The CDR3 here is CASRDSNQPQHF. CDR3 nucleotides: TGTGCCAGCAGGGACAGTAATCAGCCCCAGCATTTT. The variable domain in full, with the rest retrieved from reference TRBV2 and TRBJ1-5, is EPEVTQTPSHQVTQMGQEVILRCVPISNHLYFYWYRQILGQKVEFLVSFYNNEISEKSEIFDDQFSVERPDGSNFTLKIRSTKLEDSAMYFCASRDSNQPQHFGDGTRLSIL.